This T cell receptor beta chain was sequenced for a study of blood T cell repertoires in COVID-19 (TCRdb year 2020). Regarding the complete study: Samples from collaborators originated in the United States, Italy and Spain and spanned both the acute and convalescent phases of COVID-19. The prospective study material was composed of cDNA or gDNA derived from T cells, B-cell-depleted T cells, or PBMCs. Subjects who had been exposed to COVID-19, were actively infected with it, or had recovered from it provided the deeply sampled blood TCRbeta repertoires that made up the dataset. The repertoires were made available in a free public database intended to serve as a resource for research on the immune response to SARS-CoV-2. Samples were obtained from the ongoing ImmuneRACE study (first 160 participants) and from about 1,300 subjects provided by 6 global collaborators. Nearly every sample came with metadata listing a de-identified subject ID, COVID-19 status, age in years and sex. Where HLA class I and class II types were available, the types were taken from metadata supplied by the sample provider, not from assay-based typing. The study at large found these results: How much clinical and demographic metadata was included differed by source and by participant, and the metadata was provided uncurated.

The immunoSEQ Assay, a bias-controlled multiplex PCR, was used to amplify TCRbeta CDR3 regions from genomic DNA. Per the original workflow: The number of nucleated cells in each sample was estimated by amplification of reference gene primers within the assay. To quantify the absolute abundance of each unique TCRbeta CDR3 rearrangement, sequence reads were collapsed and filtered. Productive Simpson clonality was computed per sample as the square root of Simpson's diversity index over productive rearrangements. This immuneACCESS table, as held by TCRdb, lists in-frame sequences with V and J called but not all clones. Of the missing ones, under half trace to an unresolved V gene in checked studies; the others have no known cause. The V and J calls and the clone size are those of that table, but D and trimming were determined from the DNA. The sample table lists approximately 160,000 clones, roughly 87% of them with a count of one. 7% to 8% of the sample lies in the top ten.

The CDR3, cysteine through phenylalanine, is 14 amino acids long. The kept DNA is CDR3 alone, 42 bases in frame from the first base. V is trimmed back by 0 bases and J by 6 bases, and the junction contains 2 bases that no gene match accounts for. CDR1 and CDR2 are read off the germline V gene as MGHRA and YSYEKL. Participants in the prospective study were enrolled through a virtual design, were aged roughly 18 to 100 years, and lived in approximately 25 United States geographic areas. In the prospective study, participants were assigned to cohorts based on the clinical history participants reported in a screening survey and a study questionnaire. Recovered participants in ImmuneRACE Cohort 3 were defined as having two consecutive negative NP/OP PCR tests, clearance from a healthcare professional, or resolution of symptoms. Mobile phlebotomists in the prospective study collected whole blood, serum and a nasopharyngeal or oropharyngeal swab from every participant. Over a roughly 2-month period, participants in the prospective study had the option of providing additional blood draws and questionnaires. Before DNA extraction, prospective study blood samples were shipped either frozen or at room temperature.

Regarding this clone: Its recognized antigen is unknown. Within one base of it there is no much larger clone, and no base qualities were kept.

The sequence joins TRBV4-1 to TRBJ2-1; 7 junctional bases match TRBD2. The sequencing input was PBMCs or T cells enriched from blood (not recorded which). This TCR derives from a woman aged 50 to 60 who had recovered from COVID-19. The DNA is TGCGCCAGCAGCCAAGACTGGGGGGGCAATGAGCAGTTCTTC. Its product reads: CASSQDWGGNEQFF.